This T cell receptor beta chain was found in a study of identical twins. Overall study results and limits: Those out-of-frame alpha sequences shared by twins showed an excess of low generation probability. Where beta out-of-frame sequences were concerned, excess twin sharing was weaker. Abundant cord blood beta clonotypes carried fewer insertions; memory repertoires showed none.

MiXCR was run by TCRdb on the 5' RACE reads, yielding one entry per CDR3 protein. The sample contains some 500,000 distinct CDR3 sequences, more than 13% of which appear only once. Donors uniformly comprised healthy Caucasians. CDR3 size: 14 residues. V lost 0 bases and J 6 bases, leaving 12 bases between the germline ends. Germline V gene data show CDR1 as SGHDT and CDR2 as YYEEEE. With respect to this clonotype: Its cognate antigen is unknown.

The data also belong to a second study, concerning yellow fever vaccine responses in identical twins.

The source is a woman aged 18-29 years in good health. The rearrangement uses TRBV5-6 and TRBJ1-1, with D possibly being TRBD1 (5 bases). The sample was CD4+ T cells sorted from blood. The CDR3 reads CASSLGQGGAEAFF. In DNA, the CDR3 is TGTGCCAGCAGCTTGGGGCAGGGAGGCGCTGAAGCTTTCTTT.